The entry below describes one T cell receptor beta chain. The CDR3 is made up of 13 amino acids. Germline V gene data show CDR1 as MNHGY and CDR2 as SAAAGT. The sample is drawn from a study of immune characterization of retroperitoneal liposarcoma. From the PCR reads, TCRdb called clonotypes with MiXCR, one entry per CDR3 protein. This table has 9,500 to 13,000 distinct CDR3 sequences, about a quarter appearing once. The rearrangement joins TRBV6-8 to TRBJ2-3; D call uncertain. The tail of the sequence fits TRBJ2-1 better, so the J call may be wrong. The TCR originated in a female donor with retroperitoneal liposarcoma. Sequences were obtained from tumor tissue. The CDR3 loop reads CASSATTIRTQFF. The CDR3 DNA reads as TGTGCCAGCAGTGCAACCACAATAAGGACCCAGTTCTTC.